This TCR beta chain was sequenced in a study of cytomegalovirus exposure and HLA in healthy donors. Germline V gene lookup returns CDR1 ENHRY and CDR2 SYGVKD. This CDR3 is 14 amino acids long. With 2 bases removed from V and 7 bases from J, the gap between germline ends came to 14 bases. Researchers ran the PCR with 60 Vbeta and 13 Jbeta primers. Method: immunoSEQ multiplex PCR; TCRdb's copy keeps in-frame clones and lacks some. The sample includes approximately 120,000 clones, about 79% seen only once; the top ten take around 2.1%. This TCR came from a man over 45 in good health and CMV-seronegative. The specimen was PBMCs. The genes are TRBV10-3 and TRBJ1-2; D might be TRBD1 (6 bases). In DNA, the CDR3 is TGTGCCATCAGTGAGCAGACAGGTCCAACTGGCTACACCTTC. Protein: CAISEQTGPTGYTF.